This T cell receptor (beta chain) was profiled in a study of T cell responses to AZD1222 COVID-19 vaccine. Study-wide results and caveats: Spike-specific TCR breadth and depth were elevated following two AZD1222 doses. Only 5 or 6 individuals given AZD1222 were seropositive at baseline.

A remark on this clone: What it recognizes is unknown.

The data were produced by immunoSEQ multiplex PCR, yet TCRdb's version contains in-frame clones alone and is incomplete. The table records about 130,000 clones, about 93% of them present only once. Sequencing was performed on peripheral blood, taken on day 0 of AZD1222 vaccination. The sequence was collected from an adult in good health.

The CDR3 loop reads CASSKLAGGYNEQFF. The CDR3 bases are TGTGCCAGCAGTAAACTAGCGGGAGGTTACAATGAGCAGTTCTTC. The chain employs TRBV6-1 and TRBJ2-1; TRBD2 matches 12 bases. This CDR3 spans 15 amino acids. Trimming at V came to 5 bases and at J to 4 bases, leaving 3 bases not matched to a gene. Germline assignment: CDR1 MNHNS and CDR2 SASEGT.